Listed here are 19 T cell receptor beta chains from one sample, sequenced in a study of blood T cells in healthy people across ages. Sample-barcoded 5' priming and a J-beta primer mix drove a second PCR of roughly 6 to 12 cycles. TCRdb re-derived calls from the 5' RACE reads in MiXCR, one entry per CDR3 protein. The sample comprises around 780,000 distinct CDR3 sequences, approximately 60% of which are singletons, and roughly 25% rests with the top ten. The sequenced material came from blood. The receptors were sampled from a man aged 35 to 55 in good health.

The chain recombines TRBV12-3 or TRBV12-4 with TRBJ1-2; 11 positions match TRBD1. V shed 6 bases and J 1 base; nucleotides not matched to a gene: 10. CDR3 length: 17 amino acids. In DNA, the CDR3 is TGTGCCAGCAGACACAGCGGGACAGGGGGAAATAACTATGGCTACACCTTC. It is translated as CASRHSGTGGNNYGYTF.

This chain joins TRBV20-1 and TRBJ2-4; D gene uncertain. The DNA end is more similar to TRBJ2-7, so the J call may be wrong. The CDR3 runs 12 residues. Germline V gene sequence: CDR1 DFQATT, CDR2 SNEGSKA (reference sequence). The CDR3 sequence: CSAVRLPYEQYF. In nucleotides, the CDR3 is TGCAGTGCTGTGCGATTACCCTACGAGCAGTACTTC.

The chain has TRBV19 and TRBJ2-7; 8 positions match TRBD2. In germline, CDR1 is LNHDA, CDR2 SQIVND (reference sequence). The J segment lost 3 bases and the V segment lost 5 bases, leaving 9 bases of the junction unmatched. This CDR3 has 15 amino acids. This chain's CDR3 is CASSPSGLAIYEQYF. The CDR3 region has the DNA TGTGCCAGTAGTCCCAGCGGACTAGCTATCTACGAGCAGTACTTC.

The chain is built from TRBV20-1 and TRBJ2-1; no definite D call. Germline CDR1 and CDR2: DFQATT and SNEGSKA (reference sequence). The CDR3 runs 16 residues. V lost 5 bases and J lost 13, with 30 bases in between. The CDR3 sequence is CSADWNAVGIRETQFF. The DNA of the CDR3 is TGCAGTGCTGATTGGAACGCAGTGGGGATAAGAGAGACCCAGTTCTTC.

This clonotype appeared a few times. The gene calls are TRBV10-3 and TRBJ2-5; 9 nucleotides line up with TRBD1. The J segment lost 5 bases and the V segment lost 9 bases, leaving 13 bases of the junction unmatched. Looked up from germline, CDR1 is ENHRY and CDR2 is SYGVKD. CDR3 length: 15 residues. This CDR3 reads CAILPGQGAGETQYF. Here the CDR3 DNA reads TGTGCCATTCTACCGGGACAGGGTGCGGGGGAGACCCAGTACTTC.

There are a few counts of this clonotype. DNA for the CDR3: TGTGCCAGCAGTTACCGGCAGGCACAAGAGACCCAGTACTTC. It specifies CASSYRQAQETQYF. V and J are TRBV6-5 and TRBJ2-5; D ambiguous. There are 14 residues in the CDR3. The V gene lost 2 bases and the J gene lost 2 bases, with 9 bases spanning the gap. The germline gives CDR1 MNHEY, CDR2 SVGAGI.

This clonotype was counted only a few times. This chain joins TRBV27 and TRBJ2-1; 7 nucleotides match TRBD1. Germline CDR1 and CDR2: MNHEY and SMNVEV (reference sequence). The CDR3 is made up of 13 amino acids. V gave up 4 bases and J gave up 8 bases; unmatched junction bases: 5. CDR3 nucleotides: TGTGCCAGCAGTTCAGGGGGTTACGATGAGCAGTTCTTC. Its translation is CASSSGGYDEQFF.

V and J are TRBV20-1 and TRBJ1-4, with a tentative D call TRBD1 (6 bases). The V end was cut by 0 bases, the J end by 5 bases, with 10 bases between. The CDR3 spans 14 residues. Germline values: CDR1 DFQATT, CDR2 SNEGSKA (reference sequence). CDR3 sequence reads: CSARDSRGNEKLFF. The CDR3 DNA follows: TGCAGTGCTAGAGACAGTAGGGGGAATGAAAAACTGTTTTTT.

The table lists this clonotype with a few counts. This chain links TRBV6-5 with TRBJ1-1, with 7 bases that match TRBD1. The CDR3 runs 13 residues. The J segment lost 6 bases and the V segment lost 6 bases, leaving 7 bases of the junction unmatched. The germline CDR1 and CDR2 sequences are MNHEY and SVGAGI. CDR3 residues: CASSARQGSEAFF. In nucleotides, the CDR3 is TGTGCCAGCAGCGCCCGACAGGGCTCTGAAGCTTTCTTT.

The chain couples TRBV20-1 to TRBJ2-7, with 7 positions matching TRBD1. Germline assignment: CDR1 DFQATT and CDR2 SNEGSKA (reference sequence). Trimming took 0 bases from V and 3 from J; bases not matched to a gene: 11. CDR3 length: 16 amino acids. The CDR3 loop reads CSAREPTGERFYEQYF. CDR3 nucleotide sequence: TGCAGTGCTAGAGAGCCTACAGGGGAGAGGTTCTACGAGCAGTACTTC.

Details on this clonotype: The junction and the germline gene differ at one end; a read error may be behind it. The genes are TRBV7-2 and TRBJ2-7; D might be TRBD1 (6 bases). Germline V CDR1 and CDR2: SGHTA, FQGNSA. This CDR3 is 15 amino acids long. CDR3 amino acids: CASSLGVQGRETQNF. CDR3 sequence (DNA): TGTGCCAGCAGCTTGGGGGTACAGGGACGAGAGACCCAGAACTTC.

The V call is TRBV21-1, the J call TRBJ2-7; TRBD1 was called by the table and not checked on the DNA. TRBV21-1 is designated a pseudogene. CDR3 size: 14 residues. The CDR3 protein is CASSIGQGFYEQYF. In DNA form, the CDR3 reads TGTGCCAGCAGCATAGGACAGGGATTCTACGAGCAGTACTTC.

The chain recombines TRBV3-1 with TRBJ2-1, with D possibly matching TRBD1 (6 bases). The closer fit of TRBJ2-7 to the DNA end suggests the J call may be wrong. Germline CDR1 reads LGHDT; CDR2 reads YNNKEL (reference sequence). CDR3 length: 16 residues. The CDR3 DNA reads TGTGCCAGCAGCCTCGGCCACGGGACACACTACAATGAGCAGTACTTC. Its protein product is CASSLGHGTHYNEQYF.

This clonotype turned up a few times. This chain uses TRBV7-2 with TRBJ1-6, with TRBD1 matching over 10 bases. Germline V gene sequence: CDR1 SGHTA, CDR2 FQGNSA. The junction had 7 bases not matched to a gene; V was cut back by 2 bases and J by 9 bases. There are 16 residues in the CDR3. DNA of the CDR3: TGTGCCAGCAGCTTACGGTCTCGGGACAGGGGTTCACCCCTCCACTTT. This gives the protein CASSLRSRDRGSPLHF.

V usage is TRBV20-1 and J usage is TRBJ2-1; TRBD1 agrees at 7 bases. Trimming removed 1 base from V and 5 bases from J; junction bases left unmatched: 11. Germline CDR1 reads DFQATT; CDR2 reads SNEGSKA (reference sequence). CDR3 length: 16 amino acids. The chain's CDR3 is CSARASSGTVDNEQFF. The DNA for the CDR3 is TGCAGTGCTAGAGCGTCGTCCGGGACAGTTGACAATGAGCAGTTCTTC.

This clonotype has only one observation. The J gene is TRBJ2-1, the V gene TRBV3-1, with TRBD1 as a possible D gene (6 bases). The germline V gene encodes CDR1 LGHDT and CDR2 YNNKEL (reference sequence). The CDR3 runs 17 residues. Trimming removed 1 base from V and 1 base from J, with 14 bases in between. In DNA, the CDR3 is TGTGCCAGCAGCCAAGTTGGCAGGGGTCGTTCCTACAATGAGCAGTTCTTC. This codes for CASSQVGRGRSYNEQFF.

The rearrangement joins TRBV20-1 to TRBJ2-3; 9 bases match TRBD2. J lost 4 bases, V lost 6 bases, and 14 bases had no gene match. The CDR3 extends over 16 amino acids. The germline gives CDR1 DFQATT, CDR2 SNEGSKA (reference sequence). CDR3 nucleotides: TGCAGTGCCTCAAGGTCCCCAGCGGGGGGCGCAGATACGCAGTATTTT. This encodes CSASRSPAGGADTQYF.

This chain joins TRBV29-1 and TRBJ1-2, with unresolved D. V shed 3 bases and J shed 2 bases, with 7 bases lying between them. Germline V gene data show CDR1 as SQVTM and CDR2 as ANQGSEA. This CDR3 is built from 12 residues. CDR3 sequence: CSVDHVNYGYTF. The CDR3 DNA sequence: TGCAGCGTTGACCACGTAAACTATGGCTACACCTTC.

This clonotype was seen only a few times. This chain uses TRBV20-1 with TRBJ1-2, with a weak D call TRBD1 (6 bases). The V end lost 1 base, the J end lost 7 bases, and 13 bases lay between the germline ends. The germline V gene has CDR1 DFQATT and CDR2 SNEGSKA (reference sequence). This CDR3 is built from 13 residues. The CDR3 DNA reads as TGCAGTGCTAGAGGGGGGACGGGGGCTGGCTACACCTTC. The encoded protein is CSARGGTGAGYTF.